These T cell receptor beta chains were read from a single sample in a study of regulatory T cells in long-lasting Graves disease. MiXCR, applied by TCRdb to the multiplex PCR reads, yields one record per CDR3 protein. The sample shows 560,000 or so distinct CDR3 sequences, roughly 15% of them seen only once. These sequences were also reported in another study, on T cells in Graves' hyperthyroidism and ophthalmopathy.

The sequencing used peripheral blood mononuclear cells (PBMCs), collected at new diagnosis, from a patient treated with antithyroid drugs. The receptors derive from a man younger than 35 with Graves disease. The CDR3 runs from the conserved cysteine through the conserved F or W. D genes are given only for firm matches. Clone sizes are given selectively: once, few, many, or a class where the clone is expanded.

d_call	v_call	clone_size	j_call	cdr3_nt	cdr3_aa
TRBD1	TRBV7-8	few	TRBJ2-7	TGTGCCAGCAGCTTAGGCGCAGGGGGTCTATTGTACGAGCAGTACTTC	CASSLGAGGLLYEQYF
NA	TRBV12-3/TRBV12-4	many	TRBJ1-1	TGTGCCAGCAGTCCCCACCGGGGGCGGAACACTGAAGCTTTCTTT	CASSPHRGRNTEAFF
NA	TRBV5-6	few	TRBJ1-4	TGTGCCAGCAGCTCCCGGACGGAAAGTTATGAAAAACTGTTTTTT	CASSSRTESYEKLFF
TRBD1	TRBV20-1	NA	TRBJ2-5	TGCAGTGCTAACGGGATGACAGGGTTGCAAGAGACCCAGTACTTC	CSANGMTGLQETQYF
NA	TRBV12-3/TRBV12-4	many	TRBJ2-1	TGTGCCAGCAATTTTGGACAGACCCACAATGAGCAGTTCTTC	CASNFGQTHNEQFF
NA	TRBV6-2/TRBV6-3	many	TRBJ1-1	TGTGCCAGCACCCGCGGGGGAGGCACTGAAGCTTTCTTT	CASTRGGGTEAFF
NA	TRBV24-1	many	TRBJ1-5	TGTGCCACCAGTGAGAAGGGAGTGAGCAATCAGCCCCAGCATTTT	CATSEKGVSNQPQHF
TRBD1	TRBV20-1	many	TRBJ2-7	TGCAGTGCTATCAACCGGGACAGGGTGGGCTACGAGCAGTACTTC	CSAINRDRVGYEQYF
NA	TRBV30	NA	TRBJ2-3	TGTGCCTGGAGTGCCAGGCTCACAGATACGCAGTATTTT	CAWSARLTDTQYF
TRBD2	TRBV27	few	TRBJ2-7	TGTGCCAGCAACCCTGGGGCGGGAGGGCCCTACGAGCAGTACTTC	CASNPGAGGPYEQYF
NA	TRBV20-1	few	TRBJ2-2	TGCAGTGCTAGAGATGGAAAGGACTGGGAGCTGTTTTTT	CSARDGKDWELFF
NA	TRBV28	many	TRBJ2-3	TGTGCCAGCGAGACGACGGACACAGATACGCAGTATTTT	CASETTDTDTQYF
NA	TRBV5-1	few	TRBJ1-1	TGCGCCAGCAGCTGGCCCCCGAACACTGAAGCTTTCTTT	CASSWPPNTEAFF
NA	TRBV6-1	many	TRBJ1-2	TGTGCCAGCACGGCGGGGAGCTATGGCTACACCTTC	CASTAGSYGYTF
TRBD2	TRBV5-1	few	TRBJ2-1	TGCGCCAGCAGCTTCACAGCGGGACCCCCAAACAATGAGCAGTTCTTC	CASSFTAGPPNNEQFF
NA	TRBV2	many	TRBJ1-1	TGTGCCAGCAGTGCCAGCTTGAACACTGAAGCTTTCTTT	CASSASLNTEAFF
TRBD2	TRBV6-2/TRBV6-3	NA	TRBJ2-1	TGTGCCAGCAGTTACTCGCACGGAGCGGGGACCTACAATGAGCAGTTCTTC	CASSYSHGAGTYNEQFF
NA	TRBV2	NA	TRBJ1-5	TGTGCCAGCAGCGCGGGACGGAACAATCAGCCCCAGCATTTT	CASSAGRNNQPQHF
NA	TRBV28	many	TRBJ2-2	TGTGCCAGCAGTTTAGACACTGAGTCCAGCACATTCGACACCGGGGAGCTGTTTTTT	CASSLDTESSTFDTGELFF
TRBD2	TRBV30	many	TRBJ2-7	TGTGCCTGGAGGGGGACTAGCCGATCACTTTCCTACGAGCAGTACTTC	CAWRGTSRSLSYEQYF